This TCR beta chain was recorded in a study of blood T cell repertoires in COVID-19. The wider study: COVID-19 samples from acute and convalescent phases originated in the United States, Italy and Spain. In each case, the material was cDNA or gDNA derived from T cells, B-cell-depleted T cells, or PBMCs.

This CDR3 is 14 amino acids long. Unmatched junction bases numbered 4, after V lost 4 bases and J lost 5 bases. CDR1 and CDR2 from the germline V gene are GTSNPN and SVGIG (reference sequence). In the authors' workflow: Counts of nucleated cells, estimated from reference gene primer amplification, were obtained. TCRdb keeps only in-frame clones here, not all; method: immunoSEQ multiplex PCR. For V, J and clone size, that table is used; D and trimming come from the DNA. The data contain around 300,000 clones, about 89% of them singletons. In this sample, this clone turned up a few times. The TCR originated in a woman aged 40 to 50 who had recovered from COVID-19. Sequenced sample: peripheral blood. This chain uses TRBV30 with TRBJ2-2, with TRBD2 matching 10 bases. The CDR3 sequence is CAWMISGGTGELFF. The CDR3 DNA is TGTGCCTGGATGATTAGCGGGGGGACCGGGGAGCTGTTTTTT.